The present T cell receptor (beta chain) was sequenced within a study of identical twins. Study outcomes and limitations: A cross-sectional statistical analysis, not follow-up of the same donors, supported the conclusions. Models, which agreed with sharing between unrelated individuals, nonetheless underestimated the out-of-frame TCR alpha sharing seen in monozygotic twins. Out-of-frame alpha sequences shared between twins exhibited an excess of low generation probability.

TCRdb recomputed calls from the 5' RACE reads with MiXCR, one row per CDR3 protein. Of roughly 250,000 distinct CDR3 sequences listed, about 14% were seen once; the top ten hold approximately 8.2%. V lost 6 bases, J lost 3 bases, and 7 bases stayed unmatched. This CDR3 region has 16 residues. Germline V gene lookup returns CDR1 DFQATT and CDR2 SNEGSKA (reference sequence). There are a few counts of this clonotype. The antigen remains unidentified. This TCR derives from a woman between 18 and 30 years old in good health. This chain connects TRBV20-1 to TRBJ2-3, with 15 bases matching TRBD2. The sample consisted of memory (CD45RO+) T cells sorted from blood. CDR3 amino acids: CSATGLAGGGTDTQYF. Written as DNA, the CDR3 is TGCAGTGCGACGGGACTAGCGGGAGGTGGGACAGATACGCAGTATTTT.